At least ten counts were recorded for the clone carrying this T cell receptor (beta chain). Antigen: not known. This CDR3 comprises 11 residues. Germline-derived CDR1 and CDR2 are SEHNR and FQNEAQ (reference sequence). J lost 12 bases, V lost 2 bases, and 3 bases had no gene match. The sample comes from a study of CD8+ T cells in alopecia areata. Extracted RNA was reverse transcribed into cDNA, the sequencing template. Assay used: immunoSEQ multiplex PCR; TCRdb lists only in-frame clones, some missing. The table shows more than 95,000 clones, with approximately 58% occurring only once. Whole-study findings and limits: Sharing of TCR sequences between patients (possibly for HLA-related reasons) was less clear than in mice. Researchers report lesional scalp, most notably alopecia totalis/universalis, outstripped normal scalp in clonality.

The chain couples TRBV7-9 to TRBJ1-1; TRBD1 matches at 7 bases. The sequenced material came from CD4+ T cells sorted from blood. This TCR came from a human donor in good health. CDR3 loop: CASSLLTGPFF. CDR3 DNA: TGTGCCAGCAGCTTATTGACAGGGCCTTTCTTT.